This entry concerns a single T cell receptor (beta chain). The data belong to a study of blood T cell repertoires in COVID-19. Using immunoSEQ multiplex PCR, the repertoire was profiled, and TCRdb retains in-frame clones only, with some absent. Here the sample spans 200,000 to 250,000 clones, around 80% being singletons. Specimen: peripheral blood. The clonotype was recovered from a human donor in a cohort sampled during active COVID-19.

The CDR3 region is CAIQPPAGPTYEQYF. In DNA, the CDR3 is TGTGCCATCCAGCCCCCAGCGGGGCCCACCTACGAGCAGTACTTC. The chain is built from TRBV9 and TRBJ2-7; 7 nucleotides align to TRBD2. The CDR3 consists of 15 residues. V dropped 9 bases and J dropped 2; count of bases not matched to a gene: 14. Germline values: CDR1 SGDLS, CDR2 YYNGEE.